Sequencing of this T cell receptor beta chain was carried out in a study of lymphopenia after photon versus proton radiotherapy (dated by TCRdb to about 2019). At the level of the whole study: The immunological effects of photon versus proton radiation therapy were compared in patients with gastrointestinal tumors who developed high-grade lymphopenia. The 20 patients in the cohort had gastrointestinal tumors, were treated with either photon or proton therapy, and subsequently developed lymphopenia. The goal of the study was to characterize the differences between the two radiation modalities in how they affect the immune system.

Receptors were amplified or captured by the immunoSEQ multiplex PCR assay. Alongside multiparametric flow cytometry, deep sequencing of rearranged TCR beta loci was used to profile the T cell repertoires. In TCRdb, the immuneACCESS table is reduced to in-frame sequences with V and J assigned. These tables do not hold every clone; where another copy was compared, an unresolved V gene accounts for under half, and the others remain unexplained. Counted in this sample were about 45,000 clones; 85% of them appeared once. The ten largest clonotypes hold around 2.2% of the sample. Beyond this particular receptor, the publication reports: The authors looked at the survival association only in patients who died, and they framed better survival with proton therapy as a possibility rather than a demonstrated result. During treatment, patients who received proton therapy stayed relatively stable, whereas patients who received photon therapy lost naive T cells and TCR diversity and gained effector/memory populations. After the lymphocyte count nadir, repertoires from photon-treated patients showed oligoclonal expansion, particularly of CD8+ Temra cells, and this expansion drove the decline in diversity. Across the cohort, among patients who died, a greater drop in TCR diversity after the nadir was inversely correlated with overall survival time.

In regard to this clone: Its recognized antigen is unknown. No much larger clone is present one base from it, and per-base qualities are unavailable.

Cut back by 3 bases and 0 bases, the V and J ends lie 20 bases apart. Spanning cysteine to phenylalanine, the CDR3 consists of 18 amino acids. The only DNA kept is the CDR3, 54 bases in frame from the first base. From a lookup of the germline V gene, CDR1 and CDR2 are KGHSH and LQKENI. The rearranged segments are TRBV18 and TRBJ1-1, with TRBD1 perhaps the D gene, on 5 matching bases. The sequence came from a man aged 35-49 years with gastric cancer. The material sequenced was peripheral blood, taken from a patient treated with photon-based radiotherapy. Read as DNA, the sequence is TGTGCCAGCTCACCCTTTGACAGAATCATACTCCTGAACACTGAAGCTTTCTTT. Protein translation: CASSPFDRIILLNTEAFF. The full variable domain, with segments outside the CDR3 supplied by the reference TRBV18 and TRBJ1-1 proteins, appears as NAGVMQNPRHLVRRRGQEARLRCSPMKGHSHVYWYRQLPEEGLKFMVYLQKENIIDESGMPKERFSAEFPKEGPSILRIQQVVRGDSAAYFCASSPFDRIILLNTEAFFGQGTRLTVV.